Listed here are 15 T cell receptor beta chains from one sample, sequenced in a study of early T cells in non-severe SARS-CoV-2 infection. TCRdb used MiXCR to reprocess the 5' RACE reads, holding one entry per CDR3 protein. The sample lists about 70,000 distinct CDR3 sequences, approximately 12% occurring once. The source was whole blood, collected at baseline. The receptors were gathered from an adult who was a healthcare worker with PCR-confirmed SARS-CoV-2 infection or an uninfected control (not recorded which). The donor label of this sample is uncertain.

The CDR3 DNA follows: TGCAGTGCTCCTGGACTAGCGGGGAGAGGATCCGATACGCAGTATTTT. Its translation: CSAPGLAGRGSDTQYF. The rearrangement links TRBV20-1 to TRBJ2-3; 12 bases align to TRBD2. The CDR3 runs to 16 residues. Germline V gene data show CDR1 as DFQATT and CDR2 as SNEGSKA (reference sequence). V lost 5 bases, J lost 6 bases, and 12 bases stayed unmatched.

This clonotype showed up just once. One base away lies a much larger clone, so this may be a sequencing read error. This sequence joins TRBV7-6 and TRBJ2-1; 10 bases are shared with TRBD2. Trimming cost V 5 bases and J 6 bases; bases outside gene matches: 10. CDR3 length: 16 residues. CDR1 and CDR2 from the germline V gene are SGHVS and FNYEAQ. CDR3: CASSTRLSGRFNEQFF. The CDR3 DNA follows: TGTGCCAGCAGCACCCGGCTTAGCGGGAGGTTCAATGAGCAGTTCTTC.

V usage is TRBV24-1 and J usage is TRBJ1-6; D gene unclear. CDR1 KGHDR and CDR2 SFDVKD come from the germline V gene. V was clipped by 1 base and J by 11 bases, with 8 bases between them. CDR3 length: 13 amino acids. The CDR3 nucleotides read TGTGCCACCAGTGATTTAGAGAAGACACCCCTCCACTTT. It codes for CATSDLEKTPLHF.

The chain couples TRBV5-1 to TRBJ2-3; 12 positions agree with TRBD2. The germline V gene has CDR1 SGHRS and CDR2 YFSETQ. With 0 bases clipped from V and 4 bases from J, the junction kept 6 bases outside the gene matches. The CDR3 sequence is 17 residues long. The CDR3 reads CASSLASGGVRADTQYF. The CDR3 bases are TGCGCCAGCAGCTTGGCTAGCGGGGGGGTCAGGGCAGATACGCAGTATTTT.

This clonotype came up many times. This chain uses TRBV7-9 with TRBJ1-1; maybe TRBD1 (5 bases). Germline CDR1 reads SEHNR; CDR2 reads FQNEAQ (reference sequence). The length of the CDR3 is 14 residues. V was pared by 3 bases and J by 0 bases, with 8 bases between. The CDR3: CASSFGAMNTEAFF. For the CDR3, the DNA is TGTGCCAGCAGCTTTGGGGCTATGAACACTGAAGCTTTCTTT.

The rearrangement joins TRBV2 to TRBJ2-5; 9 nucleotides line up with TRBD1. Germline V gene data show CDR1 as SNHLY and CDR2 as FYNNEI. The trim removed 4 bases at V and 4 bases at J, leaving 10 bases unmatched. The CDR3 has 16 residues. The CDR3 DNA is TGTGCCAGCAGTGTCAAGGGACAGGGTGTTCGAGAGACCCAGTACTTC. Its protein product is CASSVKGQGVRETQYF.

This clonotype was recorded a few times. V is TRBV6-5 and J is TRBJ2-1; 7 positions agree with TRBD2. The CDR3 runs to 17 residues. The V gene end was trimmed by 5 bases and the J gene end by 1 base; junction bases not matched to a gene: 11. The germline gives CDR1 MNHEY, CDR2 SVGAGI. CDR3 in DNA: TGTGCCAGCAGTACCGGTGGGGGAGGGAGGTCCTACAATGAGCAGTTCTTC. This sequence encodes CASSTGGGGRSYNEQFF.

This clonotype was counted a few times. This sequence joins TRBV5-1 and TRBJ2-5; 8 nucleotides line up with TRBD2. The CDR3 consists of 13 residues. J lost 5 bases, V lost 7 bases, and 7 bases had no gene match. Germline V gene lookup returns CDR1 SGHRS and CDR2 YFSETQ. CDR3 sequence reads: CASGRGGLETQYF. The CDR3, as DNA: TGCGCCAGCGGACGGGGGGGCCTTGAGACCCAGTACTTC.

This clonotype was detected many times. This rearrangement joins TRBV6-5 to TRBJ1-6; 10 positions match TRBD1. V was pared by 5 bases and J by 5 bases, with 6 bases of the junction left unmatched. This CDR3 is 16 amino acids long. CDR1 and CDR2 (germline): MNHEY, SVGAGI. The CDR3 DNA follows: TGTGCCAGCAGTCTCACCGGGACAGGGGATAATTCACCCCTCCACTTT. Residues: CASSLTGTGDNSPLHF.

This clonotype was seen more than once but under ten times. This chain links TRBV3-1 with TRBJ2-5, with D possibly being TRBD1 (5 bases). The CDR3 is 16 amino acids. The V gene's germline CDR1 is LGHDT and CDR2 YNNKEL (reference sequence). V was trimmed by 4 bases and J by 2 bases, leaving 17 bases between them. The CDR3 nucleotides are TGTGCCAGCAGCCTTATAGGGGCCCCTCTGCAAGAGACCCAGTACTTC. It codes for CASSLIGAPLQETQYF.

This clonotype was counted ten times or more. The chain has TRBV27 and TRBJ1-2; D is ambiguous. Germline CDR1 and CDR2: MNHEY and SMNVEV (reference sequence). This CDR3 is built from 13 residues. V lost 2 bases and J lost 2, with 6 bases in between. For the CDR3, the DNA is TGTGCCAGCAGTTTAGCGAGAAACTATGGCTACACCTTC. It yields the protein CASSLARNYGYTF.

This clonotype was seen more than once but under ten times. The genes are TRBV7-2 and TRBJ1-1; 9 nucleotides line up with TRBD1. CDR1 is SGHTA and CDR2 is FQGNSA in the germline V gene. This CDR3 has 14 amino acids. J was trimmed by 6 bases and V by 5 bases; bases with no gene match: 7. DNA of the CDR3: TGTGCCAGCAGCCCTCGGACAGGGGCACCTGAAGCTTTCTTT. It translates to CASSPRTGAPEAFF.

This chain links TRBV5-1 with TRBJ2-2; D not resolved. Germline V gives CDR1 SGHRS, CDR2 YFSETQ. V was clipped by 1 base and J by 2 bases, with 12 bases between them. This CDR3 comprises 16 residues. CDR3 DNA sequence: TGCGCCAGCAGCTTGTCTGGCCAGTTTAACACCGGGGAGCTGTTTTTT. Its translation: CASSLSGQFNTGELFF.

The CDR3 DNA reads TGTGCCAGCAGCCAAGGACTAGCGGGGGGAGGGACCCAGTACTTC. It translates to CASSQGLAGGGTQYF. This chain joins TRBV4-2 and TRBJ2-5; 13 nucleotides agree with TRBD2. Germline V gene data show CDR1 as LGHNA and CDR2 as YNFKEQ. The CDR3 consists of 15 residues. With 1 base clipped from V and 7 bases from J, the junction kept 3 bases outside the gene matches.

Ten or more counts support this clonotype. The chain uses TRBV10-3 and TRBJ1-2; unclear D gene. Trimming removed 4 bases from V and 2 bases from J, with 8 bases in between. This CDR3 has 13 amino acids. CDR1 is ENHRY, CDR2 SYGVKD, per germline. CDR3 nucleotides: TGTGCCATCAGTGGGACGGAGAACTATGGCTACACCTTC. Translated: CAISGTENYGYTF.